The clone carrying this T cell receptor (beta chain) was found many times. Its matching antigen is unknown. As the starting material, approximately 10 ml of fresh peripheral blood yielded the PBMCs. The sample is drawn from a study of Graves' ophthalmopathy and Graves' hyperthyroidism. Notes on the study in general: Separation of ophthalmopathy from stable hyperthyroidism was achieved by a 13-signature model, at approximately 88% sensitivity and approximately 84% specificity.

Researchers took RNA transcripts and amplified TCR beta CDR3 regions from them. Following a first-round RT-PCR that used HTBI primers, a second-round multiplex PCR was carried out. One entry per CDR3 protein results from TCRdb running MiXCR on the multiplex PCR reads. This table has about 620,000 distinct CDR3 sequences, approximately 21% appearing once. This TCR derives from a woman aged 18-29 years with stable Graves' hyperthyroidism. Some clones in this sample may be carry-over from other donors' samples. Sequences were obtained from peripheral blood.

The CDR3 sequence: CASSRDRGWHEQYF. CDR3 in DNA: TGTGCCAGCAGTAGGGACAGGGGATGGCACGAGCAGTACTTC. V usage is TRBV28 and J usage is TRBJ2-7; 10 bases are a match to TRBD1. The ends lost 5 bases at V and 5 bases at J; junction bases unmatched: 6. The CDR3 sequence is 14 residues long. Germline V CDR1 and CDR2: MDHEN, SYDVKM.